This T cell receptor (beta chain) was obtained from a study of breast tumors, draining lymph nodes, adjacent tissues. General observations from the study: Luminal-like breast cancer showed significantly higher tumor–nontumor repertoire similarity than basal-like. Data only fit, rather than demonstrated, lymph node origin of most tumor T cells.

Trimming left V 5 bases short and J 2 bases short, with 13 bases between. CDR1 MDHEN and CDR2 SYDVKM come from the germline V gene. The CDR3 is made up of 14 amino acids. Breast cancer patients provided tissue from their axillary draining lymph nodes. Each CDR3 protein is one row after TCRdb ran MiXCR on the multiplex PCR reads. The sample consists of about 230,000 distinct CDR3 sequences, roughly 32% of them appearing once. Details on this clonotype: The antigen remains unidentified.

The specimen sequenced was axillary lymph node tissue. The V and J genes are TRBV28 and TRBJ2-7; D is unresolved. The sequence derives from a female donor with breast cancer. Some clones in this sample may be carry-over from other donors' samples. In DNA form, the CDR3 reads TGTGCCAGCAGTATAATAGCTGGAGCCTACGAGCAGTACTTC. It translates to CASSIIAGAYEQYF.